A selection of T cell receptor beta chains follows, all from one sample in a study of shared clonotypes between healthy human individuals. This table comes from immunoSEQ multiplex PCR, and its TCRdb copy is limited to in-frame clones, with some not included. Among 450,000 to 700,000 clones listed, just under 97% were seen once. Sequenced sample: naive CD8+ T cells sorted from blood. The receptors were sampled from a woman under 40 in good health. Both conserved end residues are part of each CDR3. Fields, in order: D gene, clone size, V gene, J gene, CDR3 protein, CDR3 DNA. The D gene is left open where the match is weak. Clone size is shown for a subset of rows, as once, few, many or a class of expanded clone.

D gene: .
clone size: .
V gene: TRBV5-4
J gene: TRBJ2-1
CDR3 protein: CASSFGQHNEQFF
CDR3 DNA: TGTGCCAGCAGCTTTGGACAGCACAATGAGCAGTTCTTC

D gene: .
clone size: .
V gene: TRBV7-8
J gene: TRBJ2-1
CDR3 protein: CASSPRGTPYNEQFF
CDR3 DNA: TGTGCCAGCAGCCCTCGAGGGACACCCTACAATGAGCAGTTCTTC

D gene: .
clone size: .
V gene: TRBV4-1
J gene: TRBJ2-7
CDR3 protein: CASSGIGGGDYEQYF
CDR3 DNA: TGCGCCAGCAGCGGGATAGGAGGGGGAGACTACGAGCAGTACTTC

D gene: .
clone size: .
V gene: TRBV7-9
J gene: TRBJ2-7
CDR3 protein: CASSPGLIRGQYF
CDR3 DNA: TGTGCCAGCAGCCCGGGACTGATACGCGGGCAGTACTTC

D gene: .
clone size: .
V gene: TRBV28
J gene: TRBJ2-1
CDR3 protein: CASSTPAGDEQFF
CDR3 DNA: TGTGCCAGCTCTACCCCCGCCGGGGATGAGCAGTTCTTC

D gene: TRBD2
clone size: .
V gene: TRBV6-5
J gene: TRBJ2-1
CDR3 protein: CASSSLAGPYNEQFF
CDR3 DNA: TGTGCCAGCAGTTCCCTAGCGGGACCATACAATGAGCAGTTCTTC

D gene: TRBD2
clone size: .
V gene: TRBV30
J gene: TRBJ2-7
CDR3 protein: CAWSFQRELNEQYF
CDR3 DNA: TGTGCCTGGAGTTTCCAGCGGGAGCTCAACGAGCAGTACTTC

D gene: TRBD2
clone size: .
V gene: TRBV6-5
J gene: TRBJ2-1
CDR3 protein: CASSYSGGSSYNEQFF
CDR3 DNA: TGTGCCAGCAGTTACTCTGGCGGGAGCTCCTACAATGAGCAGTTCTTC

D gene: .
clone size: .
V gene: TRBV6-6
J gene: TRBJ2-5
CDR3 protein: CASSLILDQETQYF
CDR3 DNA: TGTGCCAGCAGTCTAATACTAGACCAAGAGACCCAGTACTTC

D gene: .
clone size: .
V gene: TRBV11-1
J gene: TRBJ1-2
CDR3 protein: CASSLSEYYGYTF
CDR3 DNA: TGTGCCAGCAGCTTAAGCGAATACTATGGCTACACCTTC

D gene: .
clone size: .
V gene: TRBV27
J gene: TRBJ1-5
CDR3 protein: CASKPGSNQPQHF
CDR3 DNA: TGTGCCAGCAAGCCAGGGAGTAATCAGCCCCAGCATTTT

D gene: .
clone size: .
V gene: TRBV27
J gene: TRBJ2-2
CDR3 protein: CASSPSLKGPNTGELFF
CDR3 DNA: TGTGCCAGCAGTCCAAGCTTGAAAGGACCGAACACCGGGGAGCTGTTTTTT

D gene: .
clone size: few
V gene: TRBV19
J gene: TRBJ1-1
CDR3 protein: CASRGHLNTEAFF
CDR3 DNA: TGTGCCAGTAGGGGACACCTGAACACTGAAGCTTTCTTT

D gene: .
clone size: .
V gene: TRBV7-8
J gene: TRBJ1-3
CDR3 protein: CASSPRRSLVGLNTIYF
CDR3 DNA: TGTGCCAGCAGCCCCCGGAGGAGCTTAGTGGGGTTGAACACCATATATTTT

D gene: .
clone size: .
V gene: TRBV20-1
J gene: TRBJ2-1
CDR3 protein: CSATRGDEQFF
CDR3 DNA: TGCAGTGCTACGAGGGGGGATGAGCAGTTCTTC

D gene: TRBD1
clone size: once
V gene: TRBV5-4
J gene: TRBJ2-7
CDR3 protein: CASSFQGAYEQYF
CDR3 DNA: TGTGCCAGCAGCTTCCAGGGGGCCTACGAGCAGTACTTC

D gene: .
clone size: .
V gene: TRBV2
J gene: TRBJ2-7
CDR3 protein: CASRGYFGQGEQYF
CDR3 DNA: .

D gene: .
clone size: .
V gene: TRBV13
J gene: TRBJ2-1
CDR3 protein: CASSPGSGLSYNEQFF
CDR3 DNA: TGTGCCAGCAGCCCCGGGAGCGGACTCTCCTACAATGAGCAGTTCTTC

D gene: TRBD2
clone size: .
V gene: TRBV11-2
J gene: TRBJ2-5
CDR3 protein: CASSSPPRLAQETQYF
CDR3 DNA: TGTGCCAGCAGCTCTCCCCCCAGACTAGCGCAGGAGACCCAGTACTTC

D gene: .
clone size: .
V gene: TRBV19
J gene: TRBJ1-2
CDR3 protein: CAAGLASNYGYTF
CDR3 DNA: TGTGCGGCAGGCCTGGCCTCTAACTATGGCTACACCTTC

D gene: TRBD1
clone size: .
V gene: TRBV4-1
J gene: TRBJ1-2
CDR3 protein: CASSQVSSGNRMDRVYGYTF
CDR3 DNA: TGCGCCAGCAGCCAAGTATCGAGCGGCAACCGGATGGACAGGGTATATGGCTACACCTTC

D gene: .
clone size: .
V gene: TRBV7-2
J gene: TRBJ2-7
CDR3 protein: CASSFGPDYEQYF
CDR3 DNA: TGTGCCAGCAGCTTTGGGCCCGACTACGAGCAGTACTTC

D gene: .
clone size: .
V gene: TRBV11-2
J gene: TRBJ2-3
CDR3 protein: CASSLEIGGIGTDTQYF
CDR3 DNA: TGTGCCAGCAGCTTAGAGATCGGCGGGATAGGGACAGATACGCAGTATTTT

D gene: TRBD1
clone size: .
V gene: TRBV19
J gene: TRBJ2-3
CDR3 protein: CASSPGQGNTDTQYF
CDR3 DNA: TGTGCCAGTAGTCCTGGACAGGGGAACACAGATACGCAGTATTTT

D gene: .
clone size: .
V gene: TRBV5-6
J gene: TRBJ2-3
CDR3 protein: CASSLGLRTGDTQYF
CDR3 DNA: TGTGCCAGCAGCTTGGGACTGAGAACGGGGGATACGCAGTATTTT